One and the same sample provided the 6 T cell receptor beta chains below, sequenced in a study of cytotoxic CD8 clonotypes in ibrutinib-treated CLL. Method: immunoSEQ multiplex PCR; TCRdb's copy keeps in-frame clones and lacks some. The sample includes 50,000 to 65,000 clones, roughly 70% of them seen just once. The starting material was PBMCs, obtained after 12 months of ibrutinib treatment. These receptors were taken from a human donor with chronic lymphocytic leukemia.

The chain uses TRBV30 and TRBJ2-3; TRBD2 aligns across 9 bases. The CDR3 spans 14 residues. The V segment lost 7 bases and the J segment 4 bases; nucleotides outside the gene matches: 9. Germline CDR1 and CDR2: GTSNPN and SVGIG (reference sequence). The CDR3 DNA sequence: TGTGCCTTCCTCGCTAGCGGGATACCAGATACGCAGTATTTT. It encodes CAFLASGIPDTQYF.

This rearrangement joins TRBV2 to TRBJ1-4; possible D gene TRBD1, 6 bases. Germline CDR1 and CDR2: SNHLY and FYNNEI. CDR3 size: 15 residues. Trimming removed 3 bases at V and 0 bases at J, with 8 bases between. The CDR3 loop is CASSEQGTTNEKLFF. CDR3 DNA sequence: TGTGCCAGCAGTGAGCAGGGGACAACTAATGAAAAACTGTTTTTT.

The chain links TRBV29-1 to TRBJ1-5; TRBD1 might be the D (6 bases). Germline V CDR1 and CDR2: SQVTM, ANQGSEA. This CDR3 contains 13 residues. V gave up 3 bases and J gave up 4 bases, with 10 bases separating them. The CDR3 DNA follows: TGCAGCGTTGAGGAAGGGGGAAATCAGCCCCAGCATTTT. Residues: CSVEEGGNQPQHF.

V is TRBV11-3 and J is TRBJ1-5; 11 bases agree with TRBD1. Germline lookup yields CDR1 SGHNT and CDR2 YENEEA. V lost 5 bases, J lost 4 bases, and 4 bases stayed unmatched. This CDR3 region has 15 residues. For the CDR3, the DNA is TGTGCCAGCAGCCGGACAGGGGGCAAGAATCAGCCCCAGCATTTT. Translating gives CASSRTGGKNQPQHF.

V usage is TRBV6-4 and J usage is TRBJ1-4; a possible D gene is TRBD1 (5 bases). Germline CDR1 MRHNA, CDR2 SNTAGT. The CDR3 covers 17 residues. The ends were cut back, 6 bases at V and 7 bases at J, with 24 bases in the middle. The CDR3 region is CASRNLGLTSRAEKLFF. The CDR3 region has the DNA TGTGCCAGCAGAAATTTGGGGCTAACTTCTCGGGCTGAAAAACTGTTTTTT.

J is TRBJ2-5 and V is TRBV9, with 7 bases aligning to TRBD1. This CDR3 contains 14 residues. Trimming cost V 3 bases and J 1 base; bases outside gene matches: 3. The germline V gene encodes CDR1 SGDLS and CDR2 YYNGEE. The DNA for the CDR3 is TGTGCCAGCAGCGCCGGACAGGTCCAAGAGACCCAGTACTTC. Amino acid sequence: CASSAGQVQETQYF. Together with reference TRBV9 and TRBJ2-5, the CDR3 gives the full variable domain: DSGVTQTPKHLITATGQRVTLRCSPRSGDLSVYWYQQSLDQGLQFLIQYYNGEERAKGNILERFSAQQFPDLHSELNLSSLELGDSALYFCASSAGQVQETQYFGPGTRLLVL.